This T cell receptor (beta chain) is from a study of CD8+CD57+ T cells in acquired aplastic anemia (dated 2018 in TCRdb). For context, the study as a whole: On average, sorted CD4+ and CD8+ cells yielded roughly 3.4 ug of extracted DNA, with a range of roughly 0.19 to 27.4 ug.

At the junction V is shortened by 5 bases and J by 7 bases, with 14 bases in between. The CDR1 and CDR2 encoded by the germline V gene (reference sequence) are SEHNR and FQNEAQ. The CDR3 holds 13 amino acids from the cysteine to the phenylalanine. Only the CDR3 part of the read is kept: 39 bases, read in frame from the first base. Profiling of TCR beta VDJ combinations and CDR3 sequences used genomic DNA as the template. TCR repertoire sequencing was run on an Illumina HiSeq 2000. On the authors' methods: TRBV/TRBJ rearrangement plots, CDR3 size and DJ length profiles, and Simpson's diversity index were used to evaluate the repertoires. Whichever DNA sequence was most abundant in the deep sequencing data was defined as the immunodominant clone. CDR3 amino acid sequences were screened for sharing across subjects and compared with published repertoires and the VDJdb database. TCRdb ran its own pipeline on the public reads, namely fastp trimming at Q25 and MiXCR clone calling, and kept in-frame beta chains. Each CDR3 protein appears once, grouped with its most common genes and DNA. These V and J calls derive from TCRdb rather than the authors' analysis. The sample table holds about 190,000 distinct CDR3 sequences, of which 50% to 75% were seen once. The ten largest account for more than 45% of the sample.

Comment on this clonotype: Its antigen remains undetermined. No much larger clonotype is one base removed from it; base qualities were not supplied.

Summary of the overall study and its limitations: Between patients and healthy controls, no significant difference in CD8+ Simpson's diversity was found (P=0.060). Approximately 27 CD8+ CDR3 sequences were found in both patients and controls but appeared to be highly expressed in patients and within the immunodominant clones of the patients.

TCR repertoires of sorted CD4+ and CD8+ blood T cells from severe aplastic anemia patients and healthy subjects were deep-sequenced in the study. Ficoll-Paque density gradient centrifugation was used to isolate peripheral blood mononuclear cells. Before DNA was extracted, CD4+ and CD8+ T cells were sorted using either FACS or magnetic beads. This receptor was obtained from a human donor with severe aplastic anemia or a healthy control (not recorded which). The sequence joins TRBV7-9 to TRBJ2-5; the D gene remains uncertain. Sequences were obtained from sorted CD4+, CD8+, or CD8+CD57+ T cells (not recorded which) from PBMCs. CDR3 loop: CASSRPSGATQYF. The DNA sequence follows: TGTGCCAGCAGCCGCCCGTCCGGTGCGACCCAGTACTTC.